This record looks at one T cell receptor beta chain sequence and its context. Antigen specificity is unknown. This record belongs to a study of blood T cells in healthy people across ages. Overall study results and limits: Age advanced and TCR beta diversity per million T cells fell, roughly linearly. A conclusive naive versus antigen-experienced comparison was prevented by the unsorted PBMCs.

Then a second PCR, running roughly 7 to 11 cycles, was carried out with a sample-barcoded 5' primer and a J-beta primer mix. From the 5' RACE reads, TCRdb called clonotypes with MiXCR, one entry per CDR3 protein. Of hundreds of thousands of distinct CDR3 sequences detected, around three fifths appear once; the ten largest clones hold around a quarter. Extraction yielded at least 6 micrograms of total RNA per sample. Sequencing was performed on blood. The TCR sequence derives from a middle-aged man in good health.

CDR3 bases: TGTGCCAGCAGCCAAGTAGGCGCCCAGCGCGAGCAGTACTTC. Protein sequence: CASSQVGAQREQYF. This chain links TRBV4-2 with TRBJ2-5; D call uncertain. TRBJ2-7 explains the end of the DNA better; the J call may be wrong. The CDR3 covers 14 residues. The germline V gene has CDR1 LGHNA and CDR2 YNFKEQ.